The rows below give T cell receptor beta chains drawn from one sample of a study of regulatory T cells in long-lasting Graves disease. Using its own MiXCR run on the multiplex PCR reads, TCRdb lists one record per CDR3 protein. The sample contains fewer than 450,000 distinct CDR3 sequences, approximately 16% of which appear only once. This sample also belongs to another study, concerning T cells in Graves' hyperthyroidism and ophthalmopathy.

The specimen was peripheral blood mononuclear cells (PBMCs), collected at new diagnosis, from a patient treated with antithyroid drugs. These receptors were taken from a woman between 40 and 55 years old with Graves disease. The CDR3 runs from the conserved cysteine through the conserved F or W. Each record gives: V gene, clone size, D gene, J gene, CDR3 DNA, CDR3 protein. A D gene is named only where the DNA matches it firmly. Not all rows give a size; the values are once, few, many and, for expanded clones, a class.

V gene: TRBV5-1; clone size: many; D gene: TRBD2; J gene: TRBJ2-3; CDR3 DNA: TGCGCCAGCAGCCCAACCGGGACTAGCGTAGATGAAGAGTATTTT; CDR3 protein: CASSPTGTSVDEEYF
V gene: TRBV10-1; clone size: -; D gene: -; J gene: TRBJ2-7; CDR3 DNA: TGCGCCAGCAGTGAGTGGGTCTACGAGCAGTACTTC; CDR3 protein: CASSEWVYEQYF
V gene: TRBV20-1; clone size: few; D gene: TRBD1; J gene: TRBJ1-2; CDR3 DNA: TGCAGTGCTCCCAGACAGGGGGTCGACTATGGCTACACCTTC; CDR3 protein: CSAPRQGVDYGYTF
V gene: TRBV3-1; clone size: few; D gene: -; J gene: TRBJ1-4; CDR3 DNA: TGTGCCAGCAGCCCACTCCGGGCAGAGGGAAAACTGTTTTTT; CDR3 protein: CASSPLRAEGKLFF
V gene: TRBV20-1; clone size: -; D gene: -; J gene: TRBJ2-1; CDR3 DNA: TGCAGTGCTAGAGAAACTATTTCTGAGCAGTTCTTC; CDR3 protein: CSARETISEQFF
V gene: TRBV4-1; clone size: few; D gene: -; J gene: TRBJ2-3; CDR3 DNA: TGCGCCAGCAGCCAAGATAGCTGGGCGGGGAGCACAGATACGCAGTATTTT; CDR3 protein: CASSQDSWAGSTDTQYF
V gene: TRBV10-2; clone size: -; D gene: TRBD1; J gene: TRBJ1-2; CDR3 DNA: TGCGCCAGCAGCGGACAGGTGTATGGCTACACCTTC; CDR3 protein: CASSGQVYGYTF
V gene: TRBV24-1; clone size: few; D gene: -; J gene: TRBJ2-1; CDR3 DNA: TGTGCCACCAGATCGGGAGCGGGTAATGAGCAGTTCTTC; CDR3 protein: CATRSGAGNEQFF
V gene: TRBV6-1; clone size: few; D gene: TRBD2; J gene: TRBJ2-1; CDR3 DNA: TGTGCCAGCAGCCAAAACCTAGCGGGTCCCTACAATGAGCAGTTCTTC; CDR3 protein: CASSQNLAGPYNEQFF
V gene: TRBV29-1; clone size: -; D gene: -; J gene: TRBJ2-7; CDR3 DNA: TGCAGCGTTGTGGGACTGGCTAACTACGAGCAGTACTTC; CDR3 protein: CSVVGLANYEQYF
V gene: TRBV4-3; clone size: -; D gene: -; J gene: TRBJ1-2; CDR3 DNA: TGCGCCAGAAGCCCGCAGGGGAGGGTTGATGGCTACACCTTC; CDR3 protein: CARSPQGRVDGYTF
V gene: TRBV12-3/TRBV12-4; clone size: -; D gene: -; J gene: TRBJ2-1; CDR3 DNA: TGTGCCAGCAGCTCCGAACGGGACTTTCCCTACAATGAGCAGTTCTTC; CDR3 protein: CASSSERDFPYNEQFF
V gene: TRBV20-1; clone size: many; D gene: TRBD2; J gene: TRBJ2-5; CDR3 DNA: TGCAGTGCTACCTCTCGGGCGGGAGCCATACAAGAGACCCAGTACTTC; CDR3 protein: CSATSRAGAIQETQYF
V gene: TRBV6-2/TRBV6-3; clone size: few; D gene: TRBD1; J gene: TRBJ1-4; CDR3 DNA: TGTGCCAGCGGGGGGACAGTTAATGAAAAACTGTTTTTT; CDR3 protein: CASGGTVNEKLFF
V gene: TRBV19; clone size: many; D gene: -; J gene: TRBJ2-6; CDR3 DNA: TGTGCCAGTAGTATATGGGGGGCGGGTGGGGCCAACGTCCTGACTTTC; CDR3 protein: CASSIWGAGGANVLTF
V gene: TRBV12-3/TRBV12-4; clone size: -; D gene: -; J gene: TRBJ1-2; CDR3 DNA: TGTGCCAGCAGTTTGGGGGCGGACTTCTATGGCTACACCTTC; CDR3 protein: CASSLGADFYGYTF
V gene: TRBV6-2/TRBV6-3; clone size: few; D gene: -; J gene: TRBJ2-3; CDR3 DNA: TGTGCCAGCGCACGGTTTAGTAGAGATACGCAGTATTTT; CDR3 protein: CASARFSRDTQYF
V gene: TRBV6-5; clone size: few; D gene: -; J gene: TRBJ1-5; CDR3 DNA: TGTGCCAGCAGTTACGGGACGTCCGATTATCAGCCCCAGCATTTT; CDR3 protein: CASSYGTSDYQPQHF
V gene: TRBV7-9; clone size: -; D gene: TRBD1; J gene: TRBJ2-4; CDR3 DNA: TGTGCCAGCAGCTTAGTGACAGGGTCGTTGGGGTCCGCTGACATTCAGTACTTC; CDR3 protein: CASSLVTGSLGSADIQYF
V gene: TRBV3-1; clone size: -; D gene: TRBD2; J gene: TRBJ2-1; CDR3 DNA: TGTGCCAGCAGCCAAGGGTTTTATGCGACTAGCGGATACAATGAGCAGTTCTTC; CDR3 protein: CASSQGFYATSGYNEQFF
V gene: TRBV2; clone size: many; D gene: -; J gene: TRBJ2-2; CDR3 DNA: TGTGCCAGCAGTGTGTCGGGGGCCGGGGAGCTGTTTTTT; CDR3 protein: CASSVSGAGELFF
V gene: TRBV20-1; clone size: many; D gene: TRBD2; J gene: TRBJ2-7; CDR3 DNA: TGCAGTGCTAGTAGCGGGAGGGCCTCCTACGAGCAGTACTTC; CDR3 protein: CSASSGRASYEQYF
V gene: TRBV10-3; clone size: -; D gene: -; J gene: TRBJ1-5; CDR3 DNA: TGTGCCATCAGTGATGAGGGGAATCAGCCCCAGCATTTT; CDR3 protein: CAISDEGNQPQHF
V gene: TRBV5-8; clone size: few; D gene: TRBD1; J gene: TRBJ2-2; CDR3 DNA: TGTGCCAGCAGCCTACAGGGGGGGAACACCGGGGAGCTGTTTTTT; CDR3 protein: CASSLQGGNTGELFF
V gene: TRBV3-1; clone size: few; D gene: TRBD1; J gene: TRBJ1-2; CDR3 DNA: TGTGCCAGCAGCAGACGGACAGGGAAGATCGGAATCTATGGCTACACCTTC; CDR3 protein: CASSRRTGKIGIYGYTF
V gene: TRBV9; clone size: -; D gene: -; J gene: TRBJ1-5; CDR3 DNA: TGTGCCAGCAGCGTAGGGGGACGGCCCGATCAGCCCCAGCATTTT; CDR3 protein: CASSVGGRPDQPQHF